The entry below describes one TCR beta chain. This CDR3 comprises 16 residues. Germline V lookup: CDR1 SEHNR, CDR2 FQNEAQ (reference sequence). V dropped 0 bases and J dropped 4 bases, with 15 bases sitting between them. The data were taken from a study of cytomegalovirus exposure and HLA in healthy donors. PCR amplification relied on 60 Vbeta primers (plus 13 Jbeta primers). TCRdb's copy holds only in-frame clones and misses some; the assay was immunoSEQ multiplex PCR. The sample yields tens of thousands of clones, approximately 78% seen once. The TCR sequence derives from a male donor in good health and CMV-seropositive. Sequencing was carried out using PBMCs. The V and J genes are TRBV7-9 and TRBJ1-2; no clear D gene. The CDR3 here is CASSLASLEFFYGYTF. In nucleotides, the CDR3 is TGTGCCAGCAGCTTAGCGAGCTTAGAGTTCTTCTATGGCTACACCTTC. The entire variable domain, with the rest obtained from reference TRBV7-9 and TRBJ1-2, is as follows: DTGVSQNPRHKITKRGQNVTFRCDPISEHNRLYWYRQTLGQGPEFLTYFQNEAQLEKSRLLSDRFSAERPKGSFSTLEIQRTEQGDSAMYLCASSLASLEFFYGYTFGSGTRLTVV.